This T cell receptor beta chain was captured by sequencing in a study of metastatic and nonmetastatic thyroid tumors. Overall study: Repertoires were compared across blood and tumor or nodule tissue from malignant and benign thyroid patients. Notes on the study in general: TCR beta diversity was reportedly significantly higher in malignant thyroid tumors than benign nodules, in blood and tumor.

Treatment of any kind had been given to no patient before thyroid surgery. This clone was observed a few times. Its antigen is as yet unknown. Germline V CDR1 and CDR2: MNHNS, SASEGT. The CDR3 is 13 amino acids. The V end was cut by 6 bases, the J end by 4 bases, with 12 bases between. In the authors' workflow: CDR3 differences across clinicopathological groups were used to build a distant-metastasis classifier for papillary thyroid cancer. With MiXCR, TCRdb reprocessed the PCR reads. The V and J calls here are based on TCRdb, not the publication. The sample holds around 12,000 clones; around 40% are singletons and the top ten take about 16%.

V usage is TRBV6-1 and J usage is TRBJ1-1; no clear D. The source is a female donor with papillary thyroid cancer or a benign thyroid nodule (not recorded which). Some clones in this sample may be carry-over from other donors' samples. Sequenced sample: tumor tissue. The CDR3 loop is CASRRNEGTEAFF. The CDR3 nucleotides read TGTGCCAGCAGACGGAATGAGGGCACTGAAGCTTTCTTT.